Below are 2 T cell receptor beta chains sequenced from a single sample in a study of T cell responses to AZD1222 COVID-19 vaccine (dated by TCRdb to 2020 to 2022). The receptor library was made with the immunoSEQ multiplex PCR assay. The table was pulled from immuneACCESS by TCRdb, which kept in-frame rearrangements only. Such tables lose some clones; where checked, under half of the loss comes from unresolved V genes, and the rest has no known cause. This sample's records show 150,000 or so clones. Of the sample, 2% to 2.5% is held by the ten largest clones. The time point label of this sample denotes: baseline before first vaccination. Specimen: peripheral blood. The receptors derive from an adult in good health.

V is TRBV7-9 and J is TRBJ1-2; 8 nucleotides agree with TRBD1. CDR1 and CDR2 (germline): SEHNR, FQNEAQ (reference sequence). V lost 4 bases and J lost 8; bases outside the gene matches: 21. The CDR3 length is 18 residues. The CDR3 DNA sequence: TGTGCCAGCAGCTCCGAAGGGAACAGGGGGAATCTCCCTCGGGGCTACACCTTC. Its translation: CASSSEGNRGNLPRGYTF.

The chain joins TRBV5-1 to TRBJ2-1; TRBD1 matches at 7 bases. Germline trimming cut 7 bases from V and 1 base from J; bases unmatched to any gene: 5. Germline V CDR1 and CDR2: SGHRS, YFSETQ. CDR3 length: 14 residues. CDR3 nucleotides: TGCGCCAGCGGCAGGGGGTCGTCCTACAATGAGCAGTTCTTC. This encodes CASGRGSSYNEQFF.